The 6 T cell receptor beta chains below come from one sample, sequenced in a study of PD-1 blockade in classical Hodgkin lymphoma. Every single patient, without exception, relapsed after autologous stem cell transplantation, and brentuximab vedotin exposure varied. Produced via immunoSEQ multiplex PCR; TCRdb's table is partial and in-frame only. Of 84,000 or so clones listed, 92% are singletons. The source was peripheral blood mononuclear cells (PBMCs), collected before the second cycle of nivolumab. Receptor source: a human donor with classical Hodgkin lymphoma.

The genes are TRBV9 and TRBJ2-1, with 13 bases lining up with TRBD2. This CDR3 spans 15 amino acids. Trimming cost V 2 bases and J 12 bases; bases outside gene matches: 8. Per the germline V gene, CDR1 is SGDLS and CDR2 is YYNGEE. CDR3 DNA: TGTGCCAGCAGCGTGGGGACTAGCGGGACGGGGAGGCAGTTCTTC. It specifies CASSVGTSGTGRQFF.

This rearrangement joins TRBV7-2 to TRBJ2-5; D is ambiguous. CDR3 size: 13 residues. Trimming shortened V by 5 bases and J by 4 bases, and 11 bases separated the two germline ends. Germline V CDR1 and CDR2: SGHTA, FQGNSA. CDR3 DNA sequence: TGTGCCAGCAGCCCTCGGGCCGGAGAGACCCAGTACTTC. This codes for CASSPRAGETQYF.

The genes are TRBV27 and TRBJ2-1; a possible D gene is TRBD2 (6 bases). Germline V gives CDR1 MNHEY, CDR2 SMNVEV (reference sequence). Trimming pared 7 bases from V and 12 bases from J, leaving 19 bases between. CDR3 size: 13 residues. CDR3 bases: TGTGCCAGCATTAATACCCCGGGGGTGATGCAGTTCTTC. This translates into CASINTPGVMQFF.

The chain couples TRBV9 to TRBJ1-2; no definite D call. V was pared by 3 bases and J by 5 bases, with 8 bases between. The CDR3 runs 12 residues. Germline V lookup: CDR1 SGDLS, CDR2 YYNGEE. CDR3: CASSEQYYGYTF. CDR3 nucleotide sequence: TGTGCCAGCAGCGAACAGTATTATGGCTACACCTTC.

This clone was recorded a few times. The chain recombines TRBV15 with TRBJ1-1; D is unclear. This CDR3 is 12 amino acids long. V lost 2 bases, J lost 7 bases, and 8 bases lay in between. Germline assignment: CDR1 LNHNV and CDR2 YYDKDF (reference sequence). For the CDR3, the DNA is TGTGCCACCAGCAGAAACCGCGATGAAGCTTTCTTT. This codes for CATSRNRDEAFF.

The rearrangement links TRBV19 to TRBJ1-5; no reliable D call. V dropped 7 bases and J dropped 4 bases, with 8 bases sitting between them. Germline loops: CDR1 LNHDA, CDR2 SQIVND (reference sequence). This CDR3 has 12 amino acids. The CDR3 DNA follows: TGTGCCAGTAACGGAGTAAATCAGCCCCAGCATTTT. Protein sequence: CASNGVNQPQHF.